These 9 T cell receptor beta chains were sequenced from one sample in a study of tumor and adjacent non-tumor tissue in lung cancer. The library came from three nested PCR rounds adapted from ARM-PCR protocols. Each CDR3 protein is one row after TCRdb ran MiXCR on the multiplex PCR reads. In the table there are roughly 200,000 distinct CDR3 sequences, approximately 74% of which are singletons. No cell sorting was done before RNA was extracted from the tissue. The sequenced sample consisted of lung tumor tissue. The receptor source for this set is a man between 60 and 75 years old with non-small cell lung cancer.

Concerning this clonotype itself: It may be a read error: a sequence one base away is much more abundant. The chain recombines TRBV28 with TRBJ1-3; a possible D gene is TRBD1 (6 bases). Trimming left V 5 bases short and J 3 bases short, with 11 bases between. Germline V lookup: CDR1 MDHEN, CDR2 SYDVKM. The CDR3 length is 14 residues. The CDR3 sequence is CASSQGPVGNTIYF. The CDR3 DNA sequence: TGTGCCAGCAGTCAGGGGCCGGTTGGAAACACCATATATTTT.

For this clonotype: One base away lies a much larger clone, so this may be a sequencing read error. The rearrangement uses TRBV11-3 and TRBJ2-3, with 11 bases identical to TRBD2. The CDR3 loop spans 17 amino acids. V lost 9 bases, J lost 6 bases, and 17 bases stayed unmatched. CDR1 is SGHNT, CDR2 YENEEA, per germline. CDR3 loop: CARGLSLAGGGRDTQYF. CDR3 sequence (DNA): TGTGCCAGAGGCTTAAGCCTAGCGGGAGGAGGGCGGGATACGCAGTATTTT.

With regard to this clonotype: The conserved phenylalanine or tryptophan is not found at the CDR3 terminus, so this likely reflects a read error. The chain is built from TRBV4-2 and TRBJ1-2, with D tentatively TRBD1 (6 bases). Germline lookup yields CDR1 LGHNA and CDR2 YNFKEQ. The length of the CDR3 is 16 residues. The CDR3 DNA reads TGTGCCAACAGCCCCCCTGTGGGGACGGAGGGGGATGGCTACACCTCC. Amino acids: CANSPPVGTEGDGYTS.

In this sample, this clonotype turned up a few times. The V gene is TRBV24-1, the J gene TRBJ1-4; D gene ambiguous. Germline V gene lookup returns CDR1 KGHDR and CDR2 SFDVKD. This CDR3 has 15 amino acids. The V and J ends lost 5 bases and 0 bases respectively, with 9 bases between them. The CDR3 region is CATSAGGATNEKLFF. CDR3 bases: TGTGCCACCAGTGCCGGAGGAGCAACTAATGAAAAACTGTTTTTT.

This clonotype was observed once. The conserved phenylalanine or tryptophan normally closing the CDR3 is absent here, so this likely arose from a read error. The rearrangement links TRBV4-3 to TRBJ1-1; D remains ambiguous. This CDR3 has 17 residues. Germline V gives CDR1 LGHNA, CDR2 YSLEER. CDR3 amino acids: CASSQDVPGSSSTEAFV. In nucleotides, the CDR3 is TGCGCCAGTAGCCAAGACGTTCCGGGCAGTTCGAGCACTGAAGCTTTCGTT.

As concerns this clonotype: At one end, the junction sequence differs from germline, possibly due to a read error. The genes are TRBV20-1 and TRBJ1-3; tentatively, D is TRBD1 (5 bases). CDR3 length: 14 amino acids. Germline CDR1 and CDR2: DFQATT and SNEGSKA (reference sequence). The CDR3 loop is CSAVRQGSGNTTYF. CDR3 coding DNA: TGCAGTGCTGTCCGGCAGGGATCTGGAAACACCACATATTTT.

Regarding this clonotype: A much larger clonotype is one base distant, so this may be a read error. The V and J genes are TRBV6-5 and TRBJ1-2; possible D gene TRBD1, 5 bases. Germline V gene lookup returns CDR1 MNHEY and CDR2 SVGAGI. CDR3 size: 14 residues. The CDR3 reads CASNYGGENYGYTF. The CDR3 nucleotides read TGTGCCAGCAATTACGGGGGGGAAAACTATGGCTACACCTTC.

This clonotype turned up a few times. Sequence at one end of the junction differs from germline and may be a read error. The chain combines TRBV4-1 with TRBJ2-7; 7 bases line up with TRBD2. In germline, CDR1 is MGHRA, CDR2 YSYEKL. This CDR3 spans 16 amino acids. Here the CDR3 reads CASSQDKRGLSYEQYF. DNA of the CDR3: TGCGCTAGCAGCCAAGATAAGCGGGGCCTAAGCTACGAGCAGTACTTC.

The chain recombines TRBV28 with TRBJ1-1; D is unclear. CDR1 and CDR2 (germline): MDHEN, SYDVKM. Trimming removed 7 bases at V and 3 bases at J, with 15 bases between. The CDR3 is 14 residues long. DNA for the CDR3: TGTGCCAGCACCACAGAGGGCGGTTACACTGAAGCTTTCTTT. Encoded protein: CASTTEGGYTEAFF.